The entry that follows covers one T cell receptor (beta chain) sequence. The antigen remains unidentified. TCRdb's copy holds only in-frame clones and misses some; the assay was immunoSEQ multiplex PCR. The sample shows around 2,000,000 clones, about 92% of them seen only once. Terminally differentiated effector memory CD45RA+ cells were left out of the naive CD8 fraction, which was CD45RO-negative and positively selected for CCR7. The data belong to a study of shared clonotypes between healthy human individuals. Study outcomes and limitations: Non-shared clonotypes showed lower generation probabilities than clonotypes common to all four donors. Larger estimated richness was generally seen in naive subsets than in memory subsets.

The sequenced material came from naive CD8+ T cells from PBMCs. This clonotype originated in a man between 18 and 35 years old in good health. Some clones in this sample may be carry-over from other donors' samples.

CDR3 loop: CASSLLAGDGETQYF. In nucleotides, the CDR3 is TGTGCCAGCAGTCTGTTAGCGGGAGATGGGGAGACCCAGTACTTC. This rearrangement joins TRBV28 to TRBJ2-5; 9 nucleotides match TRBD2. V lost 5 bases, J lost 5 bases, and 9 bases stayed unmatched. Germline lookup yields CDR1 MDHEN and CDR2 SYDVKM. The CDR3 contains 15 residues.